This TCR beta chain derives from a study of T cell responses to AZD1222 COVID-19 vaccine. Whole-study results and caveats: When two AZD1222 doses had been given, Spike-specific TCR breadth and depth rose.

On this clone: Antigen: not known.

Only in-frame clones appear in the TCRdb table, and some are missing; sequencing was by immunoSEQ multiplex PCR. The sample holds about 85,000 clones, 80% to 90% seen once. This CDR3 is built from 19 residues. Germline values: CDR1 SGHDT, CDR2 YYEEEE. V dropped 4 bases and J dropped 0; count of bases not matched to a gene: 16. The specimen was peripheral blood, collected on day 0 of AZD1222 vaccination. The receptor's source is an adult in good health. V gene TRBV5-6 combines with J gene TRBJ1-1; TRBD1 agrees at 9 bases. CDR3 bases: TGTGCCAGCAGCCTCACGGGCGGGACAGGGAACTCCATGAACACTGAAGCTTTCTTT. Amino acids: CASSLTGGTGNSMNTEAFF.